Sequencing of this T cell receptor beta chain was carried out in a study of blood T cell repertoires in COVID-19. Original methodology: Researchers report that nucleated cell counts were estimated from reference gene primer amplification. Generated by immunoSEQ multiplex PCR, the TCRdb table keeps only in-frame clones and is missing some. Clone size and V and J calls were adopted from that table, with D and trimming inferred from the DNA. This table holds approximately 250,000 clones, around 89% found once. Which cohort a participant joined came from the clinical history participants gave. Recovered participants had two consecutive negative NP/OP PCR tests, healthcare professional clearance, or symptom resolution. The TCR comes from a woman in her 30s who had recovered from COVID-19. The sequencing input was PBMCs or T cells enriched from blood (not recorded which).

This CDR3 is CSASLSGYLRDTF. CDR3 bases: TGCAGTGCTAGTTTATCAGGGTACCTTAGAGACACCTTC. The chain recombines TRBV20-1 with TRBJ1-2; D may be TRBD1 (5 bases). Germline V CDR1 and CDR2: DFQATT, SNEGSKA (reference sequence). V was clipped by 3 bases and J by 12 bases, with 20 bases between them. CDR3 size: 13 residues.